This T cell receptor beta chain was recorded in a study of PD-1 blockade in classical Hodgkin lymphoma. Following autologous stem cell transplantation, relapse occurred in every patient, and exposure to brentuximab vedotin varied. Study-wide findings and caveats: When nivolumab was started under 1 year after ASCT, patients were excluded. Unlike CD8+ TCR diversity, which did not rise significantly by C4D1, CD4+ TCR diversity did. Causes of the repertoire differences remain undefined, possibly disease activity or prior therapy.

Remarks on this clone: What it binds is unknown.

The assay was immunoSEQ multiplex PCR, and TCRdb's table has in-frame clones only and misses some. Here the sample spans under 110,000 clones, around 89% being singletons. The length of the CDR3 is 12 residues. Deletions cut 5 bases from V and 7 bases from J, with 9 bases between. CDR1 is MGHDK and CDR2 is SYGVNS in the germline V gene. The sample in question was peripheral blood mononuclear cells (PBMCs), obtained before the second cycle of nivolumab. The chain recombines TRBV25-1 with TRBJ1-5, with D perhaps matching TRBD1 (6 bases). This clonotype was sampled from a human donor with classical Hodgkin lymphoma. CDR3 residues: CASSTQGQPQHF. CDR3 DNA: TGTGCCAGCAGTACACAGGGCCAGCCCCAGCATTTT.